A selection of T cell receptor beta chains follows, all from one sample in a study of blood T cell repertoires in COVID-19. Only in-frame clones appear in the TCRdb table, and some are missing; sequencing was by immunoSEQ multiplex PCR. The sample consists of about 250,000 clones, 80% to 90% of them appearing once. The sequencing input was PBMCs or T cells enriched from blood (not recorded which). Receptor source: a woman in her thirties with acute COVID-19. The CDR3 runs from the conserved cysteine through the conserved F or W. D genes are given only for firm matches. For some rows the clone size is stated as once, few or many, or as a class when expanded; others skip it.

D | J | length | V | size | DNA | CDR3
NA | TRBJ2-7 | 14 | TRBV10-3 | NA | TGTGCCATTCAGAAGACAGGCGACTCCTACGAGCAGTACTTC | CAIQKTGDSYEQYF
NA | TRBJ1-1 | 15 | TRBV27 | NA | TGTGCCAGCAGTTCCGAAGGGAGGCCGAACACTGAAGCTTTCTTT | CASSSEGRPNTEAFF
NA | TRBJ1-2 | 15 | TRBV5-6 | few | TGTGCCAGCAGCTTGGGGGCCAACCGCAACTATGGCTACACCTTC | CASSLGANRNYGYTF
TRBD1 | TRBJ1-4 | 14 | TRBV7-2 | NA | TGTGCCAGCAGTTTGACAGGGGAGGGTGAAAAACTGTTTTTT | CASSLTGEGEKLFF
NA | TRBJ2-5 | 14 | TRBV5-8 | NA | TGTGCCAGCAGCTTAGGGGAAAGTAGAGAGACCCAGTACTTC | CASSLGESRETQYF
NA | TRBJ2-1 | 16 | TRBV24-1 | NA | TGTGCCACCAGTGATCCCACAGGGAGTAGTGACAATGAGCAGTTCTTC | CATSDPTGSSDNEQFF
TRBD2 | TRBJ2-5 | 14 | TRBV20-1 | once | TGCAGTGCTAGTCGGCTAGCGGGGGTAGAGACCCAGTACTTC | CSASRLAGVETQYF
TRBD2 | TRBJ2-3 | 17 | TRBV6-1 | NA | TGTGCCAGCAGTGAACCCCGACTAGCGGGGGGGCCGGATACGCAGTATTTT | CASSEPRLAGGPDTQYF
NA | TRBJ2-2 | 15 | TRBV7-2 | NA | TGTGCCAGCAGCTGGCAGGGACAGAACACCGGGGAGCTGTTTTTT | CASSWQGQNTGELFF
NA | TRBJ1-1 | 15 | TRBV18 | NA | TGTGCCAGCTCACCTATGACGGAGCCGAACACTGAAGCTTTCTTT | CASSPMTEPNTEAFF
NA | TRBJ2-1 | 12 | TRBV29-1 | NA | TGCAGCGTAAGGGACATTGCAAATGAGCAGTTCTTC | CSVRDIANEQFF
TRBD1 | TRBJ1-1 | 16 | TRBV11-2 | NA | TGTGCCAGCAGCTTGTGGCAGGGGGACTCGGGCACTGAAGCTTTCTTT | CASSLWQGDSGTEAFF
NA | TRBJ1-3 | 15 | TRBV5-1 | NA | TGCGCCAGCAGCCCCCCAGCGAGCTCTGGAAACACCATATATTTT | CASSPPASSGNTIYF
NA | TRBJ2-1 | 12 | TRBV24-1 | NA | TGTGCCACCAGTGATCTATACAATGAGCAGTTCTTC | CATSDLYNEQFF
TRBD1 | TRBJ1-6 | 15 | TRBV27 | NA | TGTGCCAGCAGTTTCGGGACAGCTTATAATTCACCCCTCCACTTT | CASSFGTAYNSPLHF
NA | TRBJ2-7 | 14 | TRBV7-2 | once | TGTGCCAGCAGCTTAGCGGGACTTTCCTACGAGCAGTACTTC | CASSLAGLSYEQYF